The source of this T cell receptor (beta chain) is a study of blood T cell repertoires in COVID-19. Study at large: Acute-phase and convalescent COVID-19 samples originated in the United States, Italy and Spain. Sources were T cells, B-cell-depleted T cells, or PBMCs; the material itself was cDNA or gDNA.

This clone was seen only once. Enrolled through a virtual design, the participants were between roughly 18 and 90 years of age and came from about two dozen US areas. CDR3 size: 14 residues. With 4 bases clipped from V and 0 bases from J, the junction kept 4 bases outside the gene matches. CDR1 is SGDLS, CDR2 YYNGEE, per germline. Per the study methods: Amplifying reference gene primers gave estimates of nucleated cell counts. Here immunoSEQ multiplex PCR was the method, and the copy in TCRdb shows in-frame clones only, minus some. V and J calls and clone size follow that table, whereas D and trimming were derived from the DNA. The sample carries about 200,000 clones, about 84% recorded once.

Sequences were obtained from PBMCs or T cells enriched from blood (not recorded which). The receptor was derived from a woman in her thirties or forties with acute COVID-19. The gene calls are TRBV9 and TRBJ2-7; 7 positions agree with TRBD2. CDR3 bases: TGTGCCAGCAGCAGGGGAGGGCTCTCCTACGAGCAGTACTTC. Protein product: CASSRGGLSYEQYF. Full variable domain (remainder filled in from reference TRBV9 and TRBJ2-7): DSGVTQTPKHLITATGQRVTLRCSPRSGDLSVYWYQQSLDQGLQFLIQYYNGEERAKGNILERFSAQQFPDLHSELNLSSLELGDSALYFCASSRGGLSYEQYFGPGTRLTVT.